Presented here are 15 T cell receptor beta chains from one specimen sequenced in a study of T cells after somatic rescue of genetic block (dated by TCRdb to about 2020). Receptors were amplified or captured by the immunoSEQ multiplex PCR assay. Imported from immuneACCESS, the table was reduced by TCRdb to in-frame sequences with V and J called. These copies leave out some clones; in studies compared against another copy, an unresolved V gene accounts for under half, and the cause of the remainder is not known. The sample table records 12,000 or so clones; 73% of these occur just once. The ten largest clonotypes hold just under 20% of the sample. Sequences were obtained from peripheral blood mononuclear cells (PBMCs). The source is a boy younger than 18.

The V call is TRBV27, the J call TRBJ1-4, with D possibly being TRBD1 (6 bases). This CDR3 spans 17 amino acids. The germline V and J ends were trimmed by 2 bases and 5 bases, with 18 bases remaining between them. CDR1 and CDR2 from the germline V gene are MNHEY and SMNVEV (reference sequence). CDR3 in DNA: TGTGCCAGCAGTTTAATCAGTATAGGGGGTCGAAATGAAAAACTGTTTTTT. Translation gives CASSLISIGGRNEKLFF.

The genes are TRBV4-2 and TRBJ2-3, with 7 bases fitting TRBD2. Germline V gene sequence: CDR1 LGHNA, CDR2 YNFKEQ. The CDR3 has 17 amino acids. Unmatched junction bases numbered 8, after V lost 0 bases and J lost 2 bases. CDR3 loop: CASSQDKGGGLTDTQYF. The CDR3 DNA reads TGTGCCAGCAGCCAAGATAAGGGCGGGGGTCTCACAGATACGCAGTATTTT.

J is TRBJ2-5 and V is TRBV9; 13 positions match TRBD2. CDR1 and CDR2 from the germline V gene are SGDLS and YYNGEE. V was clipped by 0 bases and J by 5 bases; unmatched bases: 7. The CDR3 extends over 17 amino acids. The CDR3 sequence: CASSVGGTSGVAETQYF. For the CDR3, the DNA is TGTGCCAGCAGCGTAGGAGGGACTAGCGGGGTTGCGGAGACCCAGTACTTC.

V is TRBV27 and J is TRBJ2-5; D is ambiguous. V gave up 3 bases and J gave up 5 bases, with 7 bases separating them. CDR3 length equals 12 residues. CDR1 is MNHEY and CDR2 is SMNVEV in the germline V gene (reference sequence). CDR3 region: CASSFHGETQYF. As DNA, the CDR3 is TGTGCCAGCAGTTTCCATGGTGAGACCCAGTACTTC.

The chain combines TRBV18 with TRBJ2-7, with 11 positions matching TRBD2. Germline-derived CDR1 and CDR2 are KGHSH and LQKENI. V dropped 2 bases and J dropped 2; count of bases not matched to a gene: 5. The CDR3 spans 16 residues. CDR3 sequence reads: CASSPSSGRPPYEQYF. As DNA, the CDR3 is TGTGCCAGCTCACCATCTAGCGGGAGGCCCCCCTACGAGCAGTACTTC.

The chain has TRBV6-5 and TRBJ2-2, with a tentative D call TRBD1 (5 bases). Germline V gives CDR1 MNHEY, CDR2 SVGAGI. The CDR3 consists of 15 residues. Between the trimmed V and J ends, which lost 2 bases and 2 bases, there was a span of 9 bases. CDR3 residues: CASSYVGLNTGELFF. The DNA for the CDR3 is TGTGCCAGCAGTTACGTGGGGCTCAACACCGGGGAGCTGTTTTTT.

The rearrangement links TRBV5-1 to TRBJ2-7; 10 bases match TRBD1. CDR1 and CDR2 from the germline V gene are SGHRS and YFSETQ. V trimming: 4 bases; J trimming: 4 bases; junction bases outside the gene matches: 11. The CDR3 is 16 residues long. In DNA form, the CDR3 reads TGCGCCAGCAGCGCTCGCTCCGGGACAGGGGCTTACGAGCAGTACTTC. Protein: CASSARSGTGAYEQYF.

The gene calls are TRBV21-1 and TRBJ2-7; whether TRBD2, the table's D call, matches the DNA was not checked. TRBV21-1 is tagged as a pseudogene. This CDR3 is 17 amino acids long. The CDR3 DNA sequence: TGTGCCAGCAGCAAAGTCCCGCTAGCGGGAGAGACCTACGAGCAGTACTTC. This sequence encodes CASSKVPLAGETYEQYF.

The sample holds a few counts of this clone. The chain recombines TRBV5-4 with TRBJ1-1; tentatively, D is TRBD1 (5 bases). This CDR3 contains 15 residues. Germline CDR1 is SGHNT and CDR2 is YYREEE (reference sequence). V was shortened by 4 bases and J by 7 bases, with 20 bases between the two germline ends. CDR3 residues: CASSRDFAPKGEAFF. In DNA form, the CDR3 reads TGTGCCAGCAGCAGGGACTTTGCCCCTAAGGGTGAAGCTTTCTTT.

This clone appeared once. The rearrangement links TRBV19 to TRBJ2-1, with 8 bases fitting TRBD2. Germline CDR1 and CDR2: LNHDA and SQIVND (reference sequence). This CDR3 is 17 amino acids long. V shed 1 base, J shed 3 bases, and the junction held 8 bases outside the gene matches. CDR3 sequence (DNA): TGTGCCAGTAGTATAGTCCTAACAGCGGGAGTCTACAATGAGCAGTTCTTC. This translates into CASSIVLTAGVYNEQFF.

The CDR3 spells CASSLDYSSYNEQFF. The CDR3 region has the DNA TGTGCCAGCAGTTTGGACTACAGCTCCTACAATGAGCAGTTCTTC. V is TRBV28 and J is TRBJ2-1, with D possibly TRBD2 on 6 matching bases. CDR3 size: 15 residues. Germline V gene sequence: CDR1 MDHEN, CDR2 SYDVKM. The ends were cut back, 3 bases at V and 0 bases at J, with 9 bases in the middle.

V usage is TRBV4-1 and J usage is TRBJ2-1; TRBD2 agrees at 13 bases. CDR1 and CDR2 from the germline V gene are MGHRA and YSYEKL. The CDR3 runs to 17 residues. Trimming took 1 base from V and 7 from J; bases not matched to a gene: 7. CDR3 sequence: CASSQAEGLAGDNEQFF. In DNA, the CDR3 is TGCGCCAGCAGCCAAGCCGAAGGACTAGCGGGGGATAATGAGCAGTTCTTC.

V is TRBV5-1 and J is TRBJ2-4; the match to TRBD2 covers 7 bases. This CDR3 comprises 18 residues. Germline V lookup: CDR1 SGHRS, CDR2 YFSETQ. Trimming removed 4 bases from V and 0 bases from J; junction bases left unmatched: 13. The CDR3 region has the DNA TGCGCCAGCAGCCCTGATTGGGGAGGGATTGGAGCCAAAAACATTCAGTACTTC. Protein product: CASSPDWGGIGAKNIQYF.

The chain recombines TRBV18 with TRBJ2-7; D perhaps matches TRBD2 (5 bases). Trimming removed 1 base at V and 0 bases at J, with 13 bases between. This CDR3 is built from 16 residues. The germline V gene has CDR1 KGHSH and CDR2 LQKENI. CDR3: CASSPQRGSSSYEQYF. In nucleotides, the CDR3 is TGTGCCAGCTCACCACAACGGGGATCATCCTCCTACGAGCAGTACTTC.

This chain joins TRBV28 and TRBJ1-5; TRBD1 matches 10 bases. Germline V gene data show CDR1 as MDHEN and CDR2 as SYDVKM. The CDR3 covers 16 residues. V lost 7 bases and J lost 4; bases outside the gene matches: 10. CDR3 coding DNA: TGTGCCAGCATCCCGGGGGGACAGGGGTATAATCAGCCCCAGCATTTT. Its translation: CASIPGGQGYNQPQHF.